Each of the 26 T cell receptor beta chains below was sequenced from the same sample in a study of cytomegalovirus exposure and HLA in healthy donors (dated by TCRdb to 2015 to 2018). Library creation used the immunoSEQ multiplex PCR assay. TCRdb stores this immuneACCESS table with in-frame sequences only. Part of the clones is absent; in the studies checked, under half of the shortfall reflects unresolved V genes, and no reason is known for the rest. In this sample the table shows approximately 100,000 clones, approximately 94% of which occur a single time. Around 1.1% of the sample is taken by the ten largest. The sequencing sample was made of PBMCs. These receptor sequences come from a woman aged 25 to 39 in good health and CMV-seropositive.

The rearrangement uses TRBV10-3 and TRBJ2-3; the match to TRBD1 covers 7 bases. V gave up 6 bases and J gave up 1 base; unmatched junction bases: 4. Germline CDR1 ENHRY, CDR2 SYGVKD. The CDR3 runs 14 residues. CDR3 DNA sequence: TGTGCCATCAGGACAGGGTTGGGCACAGATACGCAGTATTTT. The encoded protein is CAIRTGLGTDTQYF.

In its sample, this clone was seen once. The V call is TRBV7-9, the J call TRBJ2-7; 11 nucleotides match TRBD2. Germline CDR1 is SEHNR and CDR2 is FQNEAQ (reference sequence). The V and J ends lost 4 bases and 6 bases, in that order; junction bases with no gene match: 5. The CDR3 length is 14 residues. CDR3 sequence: CASSSGLAAREQYF. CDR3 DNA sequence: TGTGCCAGCAGCTCGGGACTAGCGGCACGCGAGCAGTACTTC. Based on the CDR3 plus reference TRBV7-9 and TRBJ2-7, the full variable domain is DTGVSQNPRHKITKRGQNVTFRCDPISEHNRLYWYRQTLGQGPEFLTYFQNEAQLEKSRLLSDRFSAERPKGSFSTLEIQRTEQGDSAMYLCASSSGLAAREQYFGPGTRLTVT.

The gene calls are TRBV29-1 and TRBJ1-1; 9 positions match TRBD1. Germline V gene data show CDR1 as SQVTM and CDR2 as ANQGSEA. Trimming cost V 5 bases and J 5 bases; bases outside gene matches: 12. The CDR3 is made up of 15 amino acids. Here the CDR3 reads CSVWGGQGGETEAFF. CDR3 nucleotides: TGCAGCGTTTGGGGGGGACAGGGCGGCGAAACTGAAGCTTTCTTT.

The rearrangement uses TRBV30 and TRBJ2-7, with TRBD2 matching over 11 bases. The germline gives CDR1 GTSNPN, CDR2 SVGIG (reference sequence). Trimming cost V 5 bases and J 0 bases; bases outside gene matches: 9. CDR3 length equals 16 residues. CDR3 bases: TGTGCCTGGGGCTATGGGACTAGCGGAAACTCCTACGAGCAGTACTTC. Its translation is CAWGYGTSGNSYEQYF.

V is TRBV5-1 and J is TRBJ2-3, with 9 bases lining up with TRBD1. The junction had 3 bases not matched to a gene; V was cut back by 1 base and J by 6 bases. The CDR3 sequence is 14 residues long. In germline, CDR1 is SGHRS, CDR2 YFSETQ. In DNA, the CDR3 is TGCGCCAGCAGCTTGACAGGGGGCGTCGATACGCAGTATTTT. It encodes CASSLTGGVDTQYF.

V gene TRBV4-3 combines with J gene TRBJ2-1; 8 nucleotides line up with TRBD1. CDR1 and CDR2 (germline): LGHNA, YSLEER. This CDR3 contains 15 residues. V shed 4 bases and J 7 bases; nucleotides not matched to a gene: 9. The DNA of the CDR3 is TGCGCCAGCAGCCTAGGACAGGGTGCTTGGAATGAGCAGTTCTTC. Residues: CASSLGQGAWNEQFF.

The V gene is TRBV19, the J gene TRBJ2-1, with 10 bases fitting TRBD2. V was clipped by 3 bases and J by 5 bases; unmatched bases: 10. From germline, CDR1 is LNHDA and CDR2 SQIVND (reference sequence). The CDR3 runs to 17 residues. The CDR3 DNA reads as TGTGCCAGTAGTATTATTTTAGGACTAGCGGCCGACAATGAGCAGTTCTTC. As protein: CASSIILGLAADNEQFF.

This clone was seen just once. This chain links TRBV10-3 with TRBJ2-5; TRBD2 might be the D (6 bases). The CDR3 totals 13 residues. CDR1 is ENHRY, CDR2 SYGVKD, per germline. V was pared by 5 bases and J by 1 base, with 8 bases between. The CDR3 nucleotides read TGTGCCATCAGTCGGGGGACCCAAGAGACCCAGTACTTC. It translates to CAISRGTQETQYF.

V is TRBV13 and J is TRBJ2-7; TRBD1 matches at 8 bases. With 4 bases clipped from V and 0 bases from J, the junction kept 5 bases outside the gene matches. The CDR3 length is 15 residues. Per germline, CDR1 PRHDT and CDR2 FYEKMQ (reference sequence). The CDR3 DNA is TGTGCCAGCAGCTACCGGACAGGGAACTCCTACGAGCAGTACTTC. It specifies CASSYRTGNSYEQYF.

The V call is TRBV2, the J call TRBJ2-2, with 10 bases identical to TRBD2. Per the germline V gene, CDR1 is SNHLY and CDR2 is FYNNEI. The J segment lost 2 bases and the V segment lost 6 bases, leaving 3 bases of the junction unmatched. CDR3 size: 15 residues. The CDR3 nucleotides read TGTGCCAGCAGGGAACTAGCGGGAAACACCGGGGAGCTGTTTTTT. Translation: CASRELAGNTGELFF. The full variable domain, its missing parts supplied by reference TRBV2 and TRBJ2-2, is EPEVTQTPSHQVTQMGQEVILRCVPISNHLYFYWYRQILGQKVEFLVSFYNNEISEKSEIFDDQFSVERPDGSNFTLKIRSTKLEDSAMYFCASRELAGNTGELFFGEGSRLTVL.

Here the CDR3 reads CSVRGQANTEAFF. The CDR3, as DNA: TGCAGCGTACGCGGACAGGCGAACACTGAAGCTTTCTTT. The chain carries TRBV29-1 and TRBJ1-1; 7 bases are a match to TRBD1. Looked up from germline, CDR1 is SQVTM and CDR2 is ANQGSEA. Trimming took 6 bases from V and 1 from J; bases not matched to a gene: 5. The CDR3 spans 13 residues.

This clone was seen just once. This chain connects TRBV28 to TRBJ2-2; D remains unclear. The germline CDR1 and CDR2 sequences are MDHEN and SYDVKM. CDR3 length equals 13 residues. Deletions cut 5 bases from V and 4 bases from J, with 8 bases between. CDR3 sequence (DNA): TGTGCCAGCAGTCCCGACACCACCGGGGAGCTGTTTTTT. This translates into CASSPDTTGELFF.

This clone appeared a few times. The CDR3, as DNA: TGTGCCGCCTCCGGGACAGGGTACAATCAGCCCCAGCATTTT. The encoded protein is CAASGTGYNQPQHF. This chain connects TRBV28 to TRBJ1-5; 9 bases line up with TRBD1. The CDR3 covers 14 residues. Germline CDR1 and CDR2: MDHEN and SYDVKM. V dropped 11 bases and J dropped 3; count of bases not matched to a gene: 8.

DNA for the CDR3: TGTGCCAGTAGTATGTCCCAGGGGGCAGATACGCAGTATTTT. Its protein is CASSMSQGADTQYF. The chain combines TRBV19 with TRBJ2-3; 7 nucleotides line up with TRBD1. CDR1 is LNHDA, CDR2 SQIVND, per germline (reference sequence). The CDR3 loop spans 14 amino acids. V shed 3 bases and J 4 bases; nucleotides not matched to a gene: 4.

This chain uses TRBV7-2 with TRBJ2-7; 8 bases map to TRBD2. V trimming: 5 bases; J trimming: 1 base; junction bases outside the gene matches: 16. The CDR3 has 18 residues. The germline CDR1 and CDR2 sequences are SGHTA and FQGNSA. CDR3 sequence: CASSLPKGGLEVSYEQYF. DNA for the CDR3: TGTGCCAGCAGCCTCCCTAAGGGGGGACTAGAGGTTTCCTACGAGCAGTACTTC.

CDR3 sequence reads: CASSLEGLAGGYEQYF. In DNA, the CDR3 is TGCGCCAGCAGCTTGGAGGGACTAGCGGGAGGCTACGAGCAGTACTTC. V usage is TRBV5-1 and J usage is TRBJ2-7; 15 bases fit TRBD2. V lost 0 bases, J lost 3 bases, and 1 base stayed unmatched. This CDR3 has 16 residues. Germline V gene sequence: CDR1 SGHRS, CDR2 YFSETQ.

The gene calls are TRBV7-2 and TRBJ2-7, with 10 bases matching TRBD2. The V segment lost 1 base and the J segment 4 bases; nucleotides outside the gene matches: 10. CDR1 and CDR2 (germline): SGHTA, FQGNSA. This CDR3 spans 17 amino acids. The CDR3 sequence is CASSLGPQREGSYEQYF. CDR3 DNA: TGTGCCAGCAGCTTAGGCCCTCAGCGGGAGGGTAGTTACGAGCAGTACTTC.

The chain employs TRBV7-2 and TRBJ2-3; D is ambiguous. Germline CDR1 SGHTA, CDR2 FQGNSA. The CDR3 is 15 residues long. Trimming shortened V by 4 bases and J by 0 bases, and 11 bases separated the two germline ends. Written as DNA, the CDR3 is TGTGCCAGCAGCTCCCCTCTTACTAGCACAGATACGCAGTATTTT. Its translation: CASSSPLTSTDTQYF.

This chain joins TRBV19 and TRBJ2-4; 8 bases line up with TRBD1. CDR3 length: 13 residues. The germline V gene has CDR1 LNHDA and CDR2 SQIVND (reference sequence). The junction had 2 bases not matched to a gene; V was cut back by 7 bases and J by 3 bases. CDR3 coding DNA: TGTGCCAGTAAACAGGGGGACAAAAACATTCAGTACTTC. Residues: CASKQGDKNIQYF.

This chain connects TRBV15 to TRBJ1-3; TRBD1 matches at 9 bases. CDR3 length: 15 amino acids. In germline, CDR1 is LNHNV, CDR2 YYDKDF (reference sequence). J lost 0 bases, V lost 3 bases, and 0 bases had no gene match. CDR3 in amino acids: CATSRDRGSGNTIYF. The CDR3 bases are TGTGCCACCAGCAGGGACAGGGGCTCTGGAAACACCATATATTTT.

CDR3 amino acids: CASSLSQGSGELFF. In nucleotides, the CDR3 is TGCGCCAGCAGCTTGTCACAGGGATCGGGGGAGCTGTTTTTT. The J gene is TRBJ2-2, the V gene TRBV5-1, with D perhaps matching TRBD1 (6 bases). With 1 base removed from V and 8 bases from J, the gap between germline ends came to 12 bases. This CDR3 is 14 amino acids long. Germline CDR1 is SGHRS and CDR2 is YFSETQ.

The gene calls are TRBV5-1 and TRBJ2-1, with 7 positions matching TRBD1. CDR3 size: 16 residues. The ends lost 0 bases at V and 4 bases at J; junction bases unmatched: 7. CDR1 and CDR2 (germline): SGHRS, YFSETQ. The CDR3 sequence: CASSLAPAGGYNEQFF. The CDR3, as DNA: TGCGCCAGCAGCTTGGCCCCTGCAGGGGGTTACAATGAGCAGTTCTTC. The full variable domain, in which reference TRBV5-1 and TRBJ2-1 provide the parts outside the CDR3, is KAGVTQTPRYLIKTRGQQVTLSCSPISGHRSVSWYQQTPGQGLQFLFEYFSETQRNKGNFPGRFSGRQFSNSRSEMNVSTLELGDSALYLCASSLAPAGGYNEQFFGPGTRLTVL.

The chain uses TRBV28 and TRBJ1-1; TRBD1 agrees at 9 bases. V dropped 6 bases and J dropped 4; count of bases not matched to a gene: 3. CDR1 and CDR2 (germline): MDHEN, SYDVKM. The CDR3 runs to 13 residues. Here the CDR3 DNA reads TGTGCCAGCAGGGACAGGGGAATCACTGAAGCTTTCTTT. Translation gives CASRDRGITEAFF.

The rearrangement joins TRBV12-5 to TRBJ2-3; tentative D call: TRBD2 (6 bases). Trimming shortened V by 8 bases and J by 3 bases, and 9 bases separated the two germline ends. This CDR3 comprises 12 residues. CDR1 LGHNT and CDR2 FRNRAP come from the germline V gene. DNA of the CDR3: TGTGCTAGTCGACGGGGGACAGATACGCAGTATTTT. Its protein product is CASRRGTDTQYF.

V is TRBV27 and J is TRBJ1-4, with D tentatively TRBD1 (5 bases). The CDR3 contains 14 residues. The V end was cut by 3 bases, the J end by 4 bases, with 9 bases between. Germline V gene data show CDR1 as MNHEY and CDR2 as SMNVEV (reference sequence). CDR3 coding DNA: TGTGCCAGCAGTTTTTCAGGGATTAATGAAAAACTGTTTTTT. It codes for CASSFSGINEKLFF.

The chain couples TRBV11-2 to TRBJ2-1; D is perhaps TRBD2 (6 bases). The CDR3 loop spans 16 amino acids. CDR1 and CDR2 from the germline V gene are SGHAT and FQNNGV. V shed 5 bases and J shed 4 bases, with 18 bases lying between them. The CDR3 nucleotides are TGTGCCAGCAGCCGAATACGTCCTGGGGGGTACAATGAGCAGTTCTTC. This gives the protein CASSRIRPGGYNEQFF.